The clone carrying this T cell receptor beta chain was detected many times. No antigen is known for it. Unique molecular identifiers were included in an RNA-based 3' RACE TCR library. Via MiXCR, TCRdb re-called the 3' RACE reads, giving one row per CDR3 protein. The sample includes about 83,000 distinct CDR3 sequences, less than 7% of them seen just once. The CDR3 has 13 residues. The germline CDR1 and CDR2 sequences are DFQATT and SNEGSKA (reference sequence). Trimming took 3 bases from V and 6 from J; bases not matched to a gene: 4. Treatment in this sample: PENTA 11 planned treatment interruption arm or continuous ART arm. The record originates from a study of HIV-infected children after antiretroviral therapy interruption. Study-level points and caveats: Some non-naive CD45RA+ T cells might be present among sorted naive cells.

The sequencing here drew on CD45RA+ CD4+ T cells from PBMCs, pooled from several time points, taken from a donor given antiretroviral therapy, either interrupted or continuous. As to subset: naive CD4+ CD45RA+ CD45RO- T cells. The chain combines TRBV20-1 with TRBJ2-5; 10 bases map to TRBD2. The receptor was isolated from a pool of human donors with HIV. CDR3 bases: TGCAGTGCTAGGCATAGCGGGGGGAAGACCCAGTACTTC. This encodes CSARHSGGKTQYF.